This T cell receptor (beta chain) is from a study of cytomegalovirus exposure and HLA in healthy donors. Findings of the study overall: High sensitivity and specificity were reportedly achieved when the classifier diagnosed cytomegalovirus status.

PCR was performed using 60 Vbeta and 13 Jbeta primers. Original processing notes: A follow-up analysis tallied 60 million to 85 million unique TCR beta chains, about 11 million shared. The data were produced by immunoSEQ multiplex PCR, yet TCRdb's version contains in-frame clones alone and is incomplete. For V, J and clone size, that table is used; D and trimming come from the DNA. This sample has about 160,000 clones, with approximately 79% found just once. Germline V lookup: CDR1 GTSNPN, CDR2 SVGIG (reference sequence). The CDR3 runs to 15 residues. Trimming left V 0 bases short and J 0 bases short, with 10 bases between. Points on this clone: Its antigen is unidentified.

Sequencing was performed on PBMCs. The J gene is TRBJ2-3, the V gene TRBV30; perhaps TRBD2 as D (5 bases). The origin of this receptor is a man in his forties or fifties in good health and CMV-seronegative. The CDR3 here is CAWSVIASSTDTQYF. In DNA form, the CDR3 reads TGTGCCTGGAGTGTTATAGCGTCTAGCACAGATACGCAGTATTTT.